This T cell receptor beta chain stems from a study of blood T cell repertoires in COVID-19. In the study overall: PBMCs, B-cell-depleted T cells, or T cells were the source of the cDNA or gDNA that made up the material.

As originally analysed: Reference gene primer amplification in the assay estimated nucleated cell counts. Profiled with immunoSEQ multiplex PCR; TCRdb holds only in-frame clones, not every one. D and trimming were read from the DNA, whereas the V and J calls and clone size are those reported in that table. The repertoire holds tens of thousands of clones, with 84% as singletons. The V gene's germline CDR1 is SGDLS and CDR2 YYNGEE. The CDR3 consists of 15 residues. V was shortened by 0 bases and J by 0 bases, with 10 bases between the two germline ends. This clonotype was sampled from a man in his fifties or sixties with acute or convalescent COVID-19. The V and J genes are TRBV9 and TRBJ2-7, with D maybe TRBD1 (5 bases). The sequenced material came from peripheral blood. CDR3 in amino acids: CASSVESGFSYEQYF. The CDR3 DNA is TGTGCCAGCAGCGTAGAGTCAGGGTTCTCCTACGAGCAGTACTTC.